The 26 T cell receptor beta chains reported below all come from one sample, sequenced in a study of T cells after posttransplantation cyclophosphamide. This table comes from immunoSEQ multiplex PCR, and its TCRdb copy is limited to in-frame clones, with some not included. This table holds some 64,000 clones, about 94% found once. Material: PBMCs. The origin of the receptors is a woman in her thirties in good health and a related stem cell transplant donor.

This chain joins TRBV30 and TRBJ1-1; 7 nucleotides line up with TRBD1. This CDR3 has 14 amino acids. V shed 3 bases, J shed 3 bases, and the junction held 7 bases outside the gene matches. From germline, CDR1 is GTSNPN and CDR2 SVGIG (reference sequence). The CDR3 loop reads CAWSLRGGHTEAFF. The CDR3 DNA sequence: TGTGCCTGGAGCCTTCGAGGGGGCCACACTGAAGCTTTCTTT.

This rearrangement joins TRBV5-1 to TRBJ1-2; 9 bases align to TRBD1. This CDR3 contains 13 residues. Per germline, CDR1 SGHRS and CDR2 YFSETQ. V shed 10 bases and J 1 base; nucleotides not matched to a gene: 5. The CDR3, as DNA: TGCGCCCCCAGGACAGGGGATAACTATGGCTACACCTTC. It codes for CAPRTGDNYGYTF.

The chain joins TRBV7-7 to TRBJ2-2; 9 positions agree with TRBD1. CDR3 length: 15 residues. Germline assignment: CDR1 SSHAT and CDR2 FNYEAQ (reference sequence). Germline trimming cut 5 bases from V and 5 bases from J; bases unmatched to any gene: 6. CDR3 coding DNA: TGTGCCAGCAGCGAGGGGACAGGGAGGACCGGGGAGCTGTTTTTT. Amino acids: CASSEGTGRTGELFF.

CDR3 sequence reads: CARRTPTDSRETQYF. CDR3 nucleotide sequence: TGTGCCAGACGAACACCGACGGATAGTAGAGAGACCCAGTACTTC. This chain joins TRBV21-1 and TRBJ2-5. TRBV21-1 is assigned pseudogene status. This CDR3 region has 15 residues.

This clone showed up just a few times. The chain is built from TRBV5-1 and TRBJ2-3; 7 bases line up with TRBD2. Losses at the gene ends were 2 bases for V and 2 bases for J; bases not matched to a gene: 5. The CDR3 has 15 amino acids. Per the germline V gene, CDR1 is SGHRS and CDR2 is YFSETQ. CDR3 sequence (DNA): TGCGCCAGCAGCTTAGCGGGGACTTCCACAGATACGCAGTATTTT. Amino acids: CASSLAGTSTDTQYF.

The chain joins TRBV6-4 to TRBJ2-1; 14 nucleotides line up with TRBD2. CDR1 and CDR2 from the germline V gene are MRHNA and SNTAGT. This CDR3 has 16 residues. Trimming at V came to 4 bases and at J to 7 bases, leaving 6 bases not matched to a gene. The CDR3 region is CASSAETSGGANEQFF. The CDR3 region has the DNA TGTGCCAGCAGTGCGGAGACTAGCGGGGGGGCGAATGAGCAGTTCTTC.

The V call is TRBV10-3, the J call TRBJ2-7; 13 bases are a match to TRBD2. The V and J ends lost 7 bases and 12 bases, in that order; junction bases with no gene match: 9. This CDR3 is built from 13 residues. Germline V gives CDR1 ENHRY, CDR2 SYGVKD. CDR3 DNA sequence: TGTGCCATCAACCTGGGACTAGCGGGAACCCCGTACTTC. This translates into CAINLGLAGTPYF.

The rearrangement joins TRBV7-8 to TRBJ1-3, with D perhaps TRBD1 (5 bases). Germline V gene data show CDR1 as SGHVS and CDR2 as FQNEAQ. Trimming stripped 5 bases from V and 4 bases from J, with 18 bases between. The CDR3 extends over 16 amino acids. The CDR3 DNA follows: TGTGCCAGCAGCACTAGGCGGGGGTCGTCCGGAAACACCATATATTTT. Amino acids: CASSTRRGSSGNTIYF.

This chain joins TRBV6-1 and TRBJ2-5; no clear D. Trimming took off 8 bases at V and 0 bases at J, with 10 bases between the two ends. Germline lookup yields CDR1 MNHNS and CDR2 SASEGT. The CDR3 has 13 amino acids. This CDR3 reads CASSKTYQETQYF. CDR3 nucleotides: TGTGCCAGCTCTAAGACGTACCAAGAGACCCAGTACTTC.

CDR3 protein: CASSSDGFGEQFF. The CDR3 nucleotides read TGCGCCAGCAGCTCGGACGGGTTTGGTGAGCAGTTCTTC. The V and J genes are TRBV5-1 and TRBJ2-1; no clear D. Per the germline V gene, CDR1 is SGHRS and CDR2 is YFSETQ. Trimming shortened V by 3 bases and J by 9 bases, and 13 bases separated the two germline ends. The length of the CDR3 is 13 residues.

The chain combines TRBV7-3 with TRBJ2-2, with TRBD2 matching 7 bases. Unmatched junction bases numbered 5, after V lost 0 bases and J lost 7 bases. The germline V gene encodes CDR1 SGHTA and CDR2 FQGTGA. CDR3 size: 15 residues. Here the CDR3 DNA reads TGTGCCAGCAGCTTAACTAACTCGGGGGGCGGGGAGCTGTTTTTT. It yields the protein CASSLTNSGGGELFF.

This rearrangement joins TRBV4-3 to TRBJ1-6; a weak D match, TRBD1 (5 bases). V lost 1 base and J lost 0, with 10 bases in between. CDR1 and CDR2 (germline): LGHNA, YSLEER. The CDR3 consists of 17 residues. DNA for the CDR3: TGCGCCAGCAGCCAAGGACAGCAGAGCTCCTATAATTCACCCCTCCACTTT. Protein: CASSQGQQSSYNSPLHF.

This rearrangement joins TRBV28 to TRBJ1-6, with D unclear. Trimming took 3 bases from V and 9 from J, leaving 18 bases between them. The germline gives CDR1 MDHEN, CDR2 SYDVKM. The CDR3 covers 16 residues. CDR3 sequence: CASSFYGIFEGSPLHF. As DNA, the CDR3 is TGTGCCAGCAGTTTCTACGGGATCTTCGAGGGTTCACCCCTCCACTTT.

The V gene is TRBV4-1, the J gene TRBJ2-3; D uncertain. Trimming left V 1 base short and J 3 bases short, with 5 bases between. The CDR3 has 13 residues. Germline values: CDR1 MGHRA, CDR2 YSYEKL. CDR3 nucleotides: TGCGCCAGCAGCCAAGGACGGACAGATACGCAGTATTTT. This encodes CASSQGRTDTQYF.

The chain uses TRBV5-4 and TRBJ1-6, with a possible D match to TRBD1 (6 bases). Germline lookup yields CDR1 SGHNT and CDR2 YYREEE (reference sequence). Trimming took off 1 base at V and 7 bases at J, with 12 bases between the two ends. This CDR3 is 15 amino acids long. CDR3 coding DNA: TGTGCCAGCAGCTTGCCAGGGGAGAGCAATTCACCCCTCCACTTT. This encodes CASSLPGESNSPLHF.

The genes are TRBV2 and TRBJ2-5; perhaps TRBD2 as D (5 bases). This CDR3 is 13 amino acids long. With 6 bases removed from V and 5 bases from J, the gap between germline ends came to 13 bases. Germline values: CDR1 SNHLY, CDR2 FYNNEI. The CDR3 is CASSSGLAETQYF. The CDR3 DNA follows: TGTGCCAGCAGCTCCGGACTTGCGGAGACCCAGTACTTC. The whole variable domain, remainder taken from reference TRBV2 and TRBJ2-5, is EPEVTQTPSHQVTQMGQEVILRCVPISNHLYFYWYRQILGQKVEFLVSFYNNEISEKSEIFDDQFSVERPDGSNFTLKIRSTKLEDSAMYFCASSSGLAETQYFGPGTRLLVL.

J is TRBJ2-1 and V is TRBV29-1, with 10 bases lining up with TRBD1. Trimming took 4 bases from V and 6 from J; bases not matched to a gene: 6. The CDR3 contains 14 residues. Germline V lookup: CDR1 SQVTM, CDR2 ANQGSEA. CDR3 in amino acids: CSVAWTGGINEQFF. CDR3 nucleotides: TGCAGCGTTGCGTGGACAGGGGGAATCAATGAGCAGTTCTTC.

The chain carries TRBV29-1 and TRBJ1-2; D gene ambiguous. Per the germline V gene, CDR1 is SQVTM and CDR2 is ANQGSEA. The V end was cut by 4 bases, the J end by 6 bases, with 15 bases between. This CDR3 spans 13 amino acids. The CDR3 sequence: CSVGEGNWNGYTF. The CDR3 DNA reads as TGCAGCGTTGGCGAAGGGAATTGGAATGGCTACACCTTC.

The rearrangement links TRBV4-1 to TRBJ2-5; a possible D gene is TRBD2 (5 bases). V dropped 5 bases and J dropped 4 bases, with 17 bases sitting between them. Germline-derived CDR1 and CDR2 are MGHRA and YSYEKL. This CDR3 has 15 residues. CDR3 coding DNA: TGCGCCAGCAGCGCGGGCCTTCTTCAAATAGAGACCCAGTACTTC. Protein: CASSAGLLQIETQYF.

The genes are TRBV7-3 and TRBJ2-3; D assignment may be TRBD1 or TRBD2 (5 bases each). Germline lookup yields CDR1 SGHTA and CDR2 FQGTGA. The V end was cut by 8 bases, the J end by 2 bases, with 14 bases between. This CDR3 is built from 14 residues. In DNA form, the CDR3 reads TGTGCCAGCGGACGGGGCGGTGCCACAGATACGCAGTATTTT. Residues: CASGRGGATDTQYF.

This chain connects TRBV5-5 to TRBJ2-1; TRBD2 matches at 9 bases. The junction had 5 bases not matched to a gene; V was cut back by 5 bases and J by 5 bases. Per the germline V gene, CDR1 is SGHKS and CDR2 is YYEKEE (reference sequence). The CDR3 extends over 14 amino acids. The CDR3, as DNA: TGTGCCAGCAGTAAGCTAGCGGGGAACAATGAGCAGTTCTTC. Translated, it gives CASSKLAGNNEQFF. Filled out from reference TRBV5-5 and TRBJ2-1, the complete variable domain reads DAGVTQSPTHLIKTRGQQVTLRCSPISGHKSVSWYQQVLGQGPQFIFQYYEKEERGRGNFPDRFSARQFPNYSSELNVNALLLGDSALYLCASSKLAGNNEQFFGPGTRLTVL.

The chain combines TRBV7-6 with TRBJ2-5; 7 bases agree with TRBD2. The V gene's germline CDR1 is SGHVS and CDR2 FNYEAQ. V lost 1 base, J lost 11 bases, and 7 bases stayed unmatched. This CDR3 comprises 13 residues. CDR3 in DNA: TGTGCCAGCAGCTTAGGAGGGAGGGGCAATCAGTACTTC. This gives the protein CASSLGGRGNQYF.

In DNA, the CDR3 is TGCGCCAGCAGCCCCGGGGTCGGTAATGAAAAACTGTTTTTT. It specifies CASSPGVGNEKLFF. This chain links TRBV4-1 with TRBJ1-4; D gene uncertain. This CDR3 spans 14 amino acids. The V and J ends lost 4 bases and 4 bases respectively, with 10 bases between them. Germline V gene sequence: CDR1 MGHRA, CDR2 YSYEKL.

A single count supports this clone. The J gene is TRBJ1-6, the V gene TRBV28; 8 bases line up with TRBD1. V trimming: 3 bases; J trimming: 9 bases; junction bases outside the gene matches: 4. Per germline, CDR1 MDHEN and CDR2 SYDVKM. CDR3 length equals 14 residues. The CDR3 DNA follows: TGTGCCAGCAGTTTGTGGGACAGGCGTTCACCCCTCCACTTT. Residues: CASSLWDRRSPLHF.

The chain links TRBV6-1 to TRBJ2-7; D is undetermined. Germline CDR1 is MNHNS and CDR2 is SASEGT. The V gene lost 3 bases and the J gene lost 0 bases, with 9 bases spanning the gap. The length of the CDR3 is 14 residues. CDR3 in DNA: TGTGCCAGCAGTGACCCACTGGCCTCCTACGAGCAGTACTTC. It codes for CASSDPLASYEQYF.

This clone was counted a single time. The rearrangement joins TRBV19 to TRBJ2-1, with 10 bases identical to TRBD2. The CDR3 is made up of 18 amino acids. The germline V gene has CDR1 LNHDA and CDR2 SQIVND (reference sequence). J gave up 4 bases and V 3 bases, and 12 bases lay outside the gene matches. The DNA for the CDR3 is TGTGCCAGTAGTATTGGTCGCCTAGCGGGGGCGATATACAATGAGCAGTTCTTC. It translates to CASSIGRLAGAIYNEQFF.